This T cell receptor (beta chain) was identified in a study of CD8 T cells in ankylosing spondylitis. Study-wide results and caveats: Disease-linked clones bore a CD8+ phenotype, appearing relatively rarely in peripheral blood. Previously reported in reactive arthritis synovial fluid and blood were some of the motif variants.

Making use of molecular barcodes, quantitative 5'-RACE generated TCR beta libraries. TCRdb reprocessed the 5' RACE reads with MiXCR, giving one entry per CDR3 protein. The sample contains 350,000 to 400,000 distinct CDR3 sequences, approximately 22% of which appear only once. CDR1 is WNHNN, CDR2 SYGVQD, per germline (reference sequence). CDR3 size: 14 residues. This clonotype has just a few counts. What it binds is unknown. One end of the junction varies from germline; a read error may be responsible. The sequenced sample consisted of blood, either unsorted or a sorted T cell fraction (not recorded which). The source of this sequence is a male donor with ankylosing spondylitis or in good health (not recorded which). V and J are TRBV10-1 and TRBJ2-3, with 7 bases identical to TRBD2. CDR3 residues: CASSALTSRDTQYF. The CDR3 DNA follows: TGCGCCAGCAGTGCGTTGACTAGCAGAGATACGCAGTATTTT.